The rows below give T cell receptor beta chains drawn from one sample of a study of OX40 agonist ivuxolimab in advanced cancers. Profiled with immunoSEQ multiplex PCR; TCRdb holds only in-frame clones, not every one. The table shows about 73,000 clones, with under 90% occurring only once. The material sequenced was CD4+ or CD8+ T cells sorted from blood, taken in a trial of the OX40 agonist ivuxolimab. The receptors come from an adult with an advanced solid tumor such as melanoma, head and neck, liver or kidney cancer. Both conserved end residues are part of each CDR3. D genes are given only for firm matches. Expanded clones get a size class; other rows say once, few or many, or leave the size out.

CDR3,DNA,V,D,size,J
CASTQTHSGANVLTF,TGTGCCAGTACCCAAACCCACTCTGGGGCCAACGTCCTGACTTTC,TRBV19,NA,NA,TRBJ2-6
CASSAGKVNQPQHF,TGTGCCAGCAGTGCAGGGAAAGTTAATCAGCCCCAGCATTTT,TRBV6-5,NA,once,TRBJ1-5
CASRQNARISQRGNQPQHF,TGTGCCAGCAGACAGAACGCGCGGATCTCTCAACGGGGCAATCAGCCCCAGCATTTT,TRBV9,NA,NA,TRBJ1-5
CASSVDVREAEAFF,TGTGCCAGCAGCGTAGACGTCCGGGAGGCTGAAGCTTTCTTT,TRBV9,NA,NA,TRBJ1-1
CASSQDTRSSTDTQYF,TGTGCCAGCAGCCAGGACACTAGATCTAGCACAGATACGCAGTATTTT,TRBV7-9,NA,NA,TRBJ2-3
CASSLLTDTQYF,TGTGCCAGCTCACTTCTGACAGATACGCAGTATTTT,TRBV18,NA,NA,TRBJ2-3
CASSLGQGFHEQFF,TGTGCCAGCAGCTTAGGGCAGGGGTTCCATGAGCAGTTCTTC,TRBV13,NA,NA,TRBJ2-1
CASSPASGSQETQYF,TGCGCCAGCAGCCCCGCCAGCGGGAGTCAAGAGACCCAGTACTTC,TRBV4-3,TRBD2,NA,TRBJ2-5
CASSSQTGKTEQFF,TGTGCCAGCAGCTCGCAGACAGGTAAGACAGAGCAGTTCTTC,TRBV7-2,NA,NA,TRBJ2-1
CASRKLRDGYTF,TGTGCCAGCAGAAAGCTAAGGGATGGCTACACCTTC,TRBV2,NA,NA,TRBJ1-2